The source of this TCR beta chain is a study of T cell changes during pregnancy in multiple sclerosis. Some clones are missing from TCRdb's copy, which holds only in-frame ones; the method was immunoSEQ multiplex PCR. The sample shows approximately 58,000 clones, around 93% of them seen only once. Losses at the gene ends were 5 bases for V and 5 bases for J; bases not matched to a gene: 3. The CDR3 is 13 residues long. CDR1 WNHNN and CDR2 SYGVQD come from the germline V gene (reference sequence). V usage is TRBV10-1 and J usage is TRBJ2-1, with 7 bases identical to TRBD2. This TCR derives from a female donor in good health, enrolled as a control in a pregnancy study. This specimen consisted of peripheral blood, obtained in the second trimester of pregnancy. The CDR3 bases are TGCGCCAGCAGTCCCAGCGGGGACAATGAGCAGTTCTTC. Its translation is CASSPSGDNEQFF.